This T cell receptor (beta chain) was observed in a study of CD8 T cells in ankylosing spondylitis. Study-level findings and limits: There was a TCR beta motif, made of fewer than 10 highly homologous variants, that appeared characteristic of ankylosing spondylitis blood.

TCRdb ran MiXCR on the 5' RACE reads and lists one entry per CDR3 protein. The table has under 250,000 distinct CDR3 sequences, around 6.6% seen once; the top ten hold 13% to 15%. This clonotype was seen many times. Its target is unknown. CDR1 is SEHNR, CDR2 FQNEAQ, per germline (reference sequence). Trimming took 6 bases from V and 7 from J, leaving 21 bases between them. This CDR3 is 15 amino acids long. Sequenced input: blood, either unsorted or a sorted T cell fraction (not recorded which). The sequence was obtained from a male donor with ankylosing spondylitis. The chain joins TRBV7-9 to TRBJ1-2; a possible D gene is TRBD1 (5 bases). CDR3 sequence: CASSYKEGLHSGYTF. The CDR3 region has the DNA TGTGCCAGCAGTTACAAGGAGGGGCTCCACTCTGGCTACACCTTC.